This entry lists 30 T cell receptor beta chains sequenced from one sample in a study of T cells in Graves' hyperthyroidism and ophthalmopathy. From RNA transcripts, TCR beta CDR3 regions were amplified. The HTBI primer set was used in a first-round RT-PCR of the TCR CDR3. In TCRdb, the multiplex PCR reads were re-called with MiXCR into one record per CDR3 protein. The data contain roughly 500,000 distinct CDR3 sequences, about 43% of them seen just once; the ten biggest clones take up around 20%. The sample was peripheral blood or thyroid tissue (not recorded which). Receptor source: an adult woman with Graves' disease, either hyperthyroidism or ophthalmopathy (not recorded which).

V gene TRBV9 combines with J gene TRBJ2-7, with D possibly matching TRBD1 (6 bases). Germline assignment: CDR1 SGDLS and CDR2 YYNGEE. Between the trimmed V and J ends, which lost 5 bases and 5 bases, there was a span of 14 bases. CDR3 length equals 13 residues. The CDR3 DNA reads TGTGCCAGCAGTAAGGACAGCGTGAACGAGCAGTACTTC. Translated: CASSKDSVNEQYF.

J is TRBJ2-2 and V is TRBV19; D assignment may be TRBD1 or TRBD2 (6 bases each). Trimming cost V 7 bases and J 1 base, with 22 bases left between them. The length of the CDR3 is 18 residues. Per the germline V gene, CDR1 is LNHDA and CDR2 is SQIVND (reference sequence). The CDR3 DNA follows: TGTGCCAGTAAGGAGGGGCAGACAGGACCTTGGAACACCGGGGAGCTGTTTTTT. Protein product: CASKEGQTGPWNTGELFF.

This clonotype was recorded at least ten times. The chain links TRBV20-1 to TRBJ1-1; D not resolved. CDR3 length: 9 amino acids. V lost 3 bases and J 7 bases, leaving 3 bases between the germline ends. Germline V lookup: CDR1 DFQATT, CDR2 SNEGSKA (reference sequence). CDR3 protein: CSARIEAFF. Here the CDR3 DNA reads TGCAGTGCTAGGATTGAAGCTTTCTTT.

CDR3 residues: CASSPRVKYHEQYF. As DNA, the CDR3 is TGTGCCAGCTCACCTCGCGTTAAATACCACGAGCAGTACTTC. The rearrangement joins TRBV18 to TRBJ2-7, with no clear D. Germline values: CDR1 KGHSH, CDR2 LQKENI. The CDR3 is made up of 14 amino acids. Trimming removed 3 bases at V and 5 bases at J, with 14 bases between.

V and J are TRBV20-1 and TRBJ1-4; 7 bases line up with TRBD1. Germline V gene lookup returns CDR1 DFQATT and CDR2 SNEGSKA (reference sequence). The J segment lost 7 bases and the V segment lost 6 bases, leaving 8 bases of the junction unmatched. The CDR3 consists of 13 residues. Here the CDR3 reads CSAETGSLEKLFF. CDR3 sequence (DNA): TGCAGTGCGGAGACAGGGTCGCTTGAAAAACTGTTTTTT.

The V gene is TRBV15, the J gene TRBJ2-1, with D tentatively TRBD2 (6 bases). CDR3 length: 17 amino acids. Per germline, CDR1 LNHNV and CDR2 YYDKDF (reference sequence). V gave up 0 bases and J gave up 6 bases, with 18 bases separating them. The CDR3 region has the DNA TGTGCCACCAGCAGAGATGCGTCGGGACTGGCTTCCAATGAGCAGTTCTTC. Protein sequence: CATSRDASGLASNEQFF.

The CDR3 nucleotides are TGTGCATGGGACGGCGGGGACGGCACCGGGGAGCTGTTTTTT. It codes for CAWDGGDGTGELFF. The V call is TRBV30, the J call TRBJ2-2; tentative D call: TRBD2 (6 bases). The CDR3 runs to 14 residues. Germline CDR1 GTSNPN, CDR2 SVGIG (reference sequence).

The chain has TRBV12-3 or TRBV12-4 and TRBJ1-2; 7 bases are shared with TRBD1. Losses at the gene ends were 6 bases for V and 3 bases for J; bases not matched to a gene: 13. The CDR3 runs 16 residues. CDR3 in amino acids: CASSTNLRQGDYGYTF. CDR3 in DNA: TGTGCCAGCAGCACCAACCTGAGACAGGGTGACTATGGCTACACCTTC.

This clonotype was picked up many times. This sequence joins TRBV20-1 and TRBJ2-2, with 15 bases that match TRBD2. Germline values: CDR1 DFQATT, CDR2 SNEGSKA (reference sequence). The J segment lost 3 bases and the V segment lost 6 bases, leaving 5 bases of the junction unmatched. The CDR3 spans 16 residues. CDR3 nucleotides: TGCAGTGCCGGGACTAGCGGGAGGCGGGACACCGGGGAGCTGTTTTTT. Translation gives CSAGTSGRRDTGELFF.

Many counts were recorded for this clonotype. The chain recombines TRBV7-3 with TRBJ2-7; D is possibly TRBD1 (5 bases). V dropped 4 bases and J dropped 5 bases, with 12 bases sitting between them. In germline, CDR1 is SGHTA, CDR2 FQGTGA. The CDR3 runs to 13 residues. CDR3 in DNA: TGTGCCAGCAGCTCGCCACCAGGGAACGAGCAGTACTTC. Translation: CASSSPPGNEQYF.

This clonotype showed up many times. The V gene is TRBV5-8, the J gene TRBJ2-5; 7 bases fit TRBD1. The trim removed 0 bases at V and 4 bases at J, leaving 6 bases unmatched. This CDR3 spans 15 amino acids. Looked up from germline, CDR1 is SGHTS and CDR2 is YDEGEE. The CDR3 sequence: CASSLAKAGGETQYF. The DNA for the CDR3 is TGTGCCAGCAGCTTGGCCAAGGCAGGGGGAGAGACCCAGTACTTC.

The DNA of the CDR3 is TGTGCCAGCAGCCCCCTTCAGCAGGACAGCTCTGGGGCCAACGTCCTGACTTTC. This sequence encodes CASSPLQQDSSGANVLTF. V usage is TRBV5-4 and J usage is TRBJ2-6; D might be TRBD1 (6 bases). The CDR3 runs to 18 residues. V was clipped by 4 bases and J by 0 bases, with 17 bases between them. In germline, CDR1 is SGHNT, CDR2 YYREEE (reference sequence).

Many counts were recorded for this clonotype. This chain links TRBV20-1 with TRBJ1-2; no definite D call. The length of the CDR3 is 13 residues. CDR1 DFQATT and CDR2 SNEGSKA come from the germline V gene (reference sequence). CDR3 DNA: TGCGCCCCCGTCTCCCGGAGAAACTATGGCTACACCTTC. Protein product: CAPVSRRNYGYTF.

This clonotype was detected a few times. This sequence joins TRBV18 and TRBJ1-2, with 7 bases matching TRBD1. V was pared by 3 bases and J by 4 bases, with 5 bases of the junction left unmatched. Germline assignment: CDR1 KGHSH and CDR2 LQKENI. There are 14 residues in the CDR3. CDR3 residues: CASSPGDRAYGYTF. The CDR3 bases are TGTGCCAGCTCACCTGGAGACAGGGCCTATGGCTACACCTTC.

This clonotype occurred once. This sequence joins TRBV19 and TRBJ2-7; no clear D gene. Looked up from germline, CDR1 is LNHDA and CDR2 is SQIVND (reference sequence). Trimming removed 8 bases from V and 3 bases from J, with 8 bases in between. CDR3 length: 11 amino acids. CDR3 region: CASDGLYEQYF. The CDR3 DNA reads as TGTGCCAGTGATGGCCTCTACGAGCAGTACTTC. The variable domain in full, completed from reference TRBV19 and TRBJ2-7, reads DGGITQSPKYLFRKEGQNVTLSCEQNLNHDAMYWYRQDPGQGLRLIYYSQIVNDFQKGDIAEGYSVSREKKESFPLTVTSAQKNPTAFYLCASDGLYEQYFGPGTRLTVT.

This clonotype occurred a few times. V gene TRBV28 combines with J gene TRBJ1-5; no reliable D call. V was pared by 3 bases and J by 7 bases, with 7 bases between. CDR3 length: 12 amino acids. CDR1 and CDR2 (germline): MDHEN, SYDVKM. In nucleotides, the CDR3 is TGTGCCAGCAGTTTTTTGAGGCAGCCCCAGCATTTT. This encodes CASSFLRQPQHF.

CDR3 DNA: TGCGCCAGCAGCTCCCCACGACTAGCGGGAGGCGAGCAGTACTTC. Its translation: CASSSPRLAGGEQYF. The chain recombines TRBV5-1 with TRBJ2-7, with 13 bases lining up with TRBD2. The CDR3 length is 15 residues. Germline CDR1 and CDR2: SGHRS and YFSETQ. V trimming: 3 bases; J trimming: 6 bases; junction bases outside the gene matches: 6. Full variable domain (remainder filled in from reference TRBV5-1 and TRBJ2-7): KAGVTQTPRYLIKTRGQQVTLSCSPISGHRSVSWYQQTPGQGLQFLFEYFSETQRNKGNFPGRFSGRQFSNSRSEMNVSTLELGDSALYLCASSSPRLAGGEQYFGPGTRLTVT.

This clonotype was seen repeatedly, ten times or more. This chain connects TRBV5-1 to TRBJ1-1; TRBD1 matches 8 bases. Trimming cost V 2 bases and J 3 bases; bases outside gene matches: 9. The CDR3 has 16 amino acids. CDR1 is SGHRS and CDR2 is YFSETQ in the germline V gene. The CDR3 DNA is TGCGCCAGCAGCTTTGACAGGGGCGCGATCGACACTGAAGCTTTCTTT. This encodes CASSFDRGAIDTEAFF.

Ten or more counts support this clonotype. The J gene is TRBJ1-2, the V gene TRBV27, with a possible D match to TRBD1 (6 bases). Germline lookup yields CDR1 MNHEY and CDR2 SMNVEV (reference sequence). Trimming cost V 5 bases and J 4 bases, with 11 bases left between them. The CDR3 covers 13 residues. CDR3 loop: CASSPGARYGYTF. The CDR3 DNA reads as TGTGCCAGCAGTCCAGGGGCGCGCTATGGCTACACCTTC.

The chain is built from TRBV9 and TRBJ2-6; 7 nucleotides agree with TRBD2. From germline, CDR1 is SGDLS and CDR2 YYNGEE. Germline trimming cut 0 bases from V and 2 bases from J; bases unmatched to any gene: 5. This CDR3 region has 17 residues. The CDR3 spells CASSVAPSGTGANVLTF. The CDR3 region has the DNA TGTGCCAGCAGCGTAGCGCCTAGCGGTACTGGGGCCAACGTCCTGACTTTC.

V usage is TRBV19 and J usage is TRBJ1-1, with unresolved D. This CDR3 comprises 15 residues. Germline-derived CDR1 and CDR2 are LNHDA and SQIVND (reference sequence). V lost 3 bases and J lost 3, with 14 bases in between. CDR3 region: CASSMNPQSYTEAFF. CDR3 bases: TGTGCCAGTAGTATGAATCCTCAGAGTTACACTGAAGCTTTCTTT.

The chain is built from TRBV20-1 and TRBJ1-1; a possible D gene is TRBD1 (5 bases). The CDR3 runs to 14 residues. Trimming cost V 6 bases and J 4 bases, with 18 bases left between them. Germline CDR1 is DFQATT and CDR2 is SNEGSKA (reference sequence). This CDR3 is CSASTGDLFTEAFF. CDR3 bases: TGCAGTGCCTCCACAGGTGACCTTTTCACTGAAGCTTTCTTT.

V usage is TRBV7-9 and J usage is TRBJ2-2; 9 nucleotides line up with TRBD1. V shed 6 bases and J 6 bases; nucleotides not matched to a gene: 14. CDR1 is SEHNR and CDR2 is FQNEAQ in the germline V gene (reference sequence). The CDR3 spans 17 residues. The CDR3 sequence is CASSGTGTGWSPGELFF. The DNA of the CDR3 is TGTGCCAGCAGTGGTACCGGGACAGGGTGGAGTCCCGGGGAGCTGTTTTTT. Combining the CDR3 with reference TRBV7-9 and TRBJ2-2 gives the whole variable domain DTGVSQNPRHKITKRGQNVTFRCDPISEHNRLYWYRQTLGQGPEFLTYFQNEAQLEKSRLLSDRFSAERPKGSFSTLEIQRTEQGDSAMYLCASSGTGTGWSPGELFFGEGSRLTVL.

The chain links TRBV7-2 to TRBJ2-7; 9 bases line up with TRBD2. V was clipped by 1 base and J by 4 bases; unmatched bases: 5. This CDR3 has 15 amino acids. In germline, CDR1 is SGHTA, CDR2 FQGNSA. The CDR3 coding sequence is TGTGCCAGCAGCTTAGGGGTTAGCGGGGGTTACGAGCAGTACTTC. Translated: CASSLGVSGGYEQYF.

This clonotype appeared many times. The chain uses TRBV7-9 and TRBJ1-1; no reliable D call. CDR1 SEHNR and CDR2 FQNEAQ come from the germline V gene (reference sequence). The CDR3 sequence is 12 residues long. V was cut by 2 bases and J by 11 bases, with 12 bases left in between. The CDR3, as DNA: TGTGCCAGCAGCTTAAGTCAGCTGACCGCTTTCTTT. Translation gives CASSLSQLTAFF.

The sample holds a few counts of this clonotype. The rearrangement uses TRBV18 and TRBJ1-6; D uncertain. The CDR3 is 14 residues long. The V end lost 3 bases, the J end lost 10 bases, and 13 bases lay between the germline ends. Germline V lookup: CDR1 KGHSH, CDR2 LQKENI. The CDR3 coding sequence is TGTGCCAGCTCACCCAGACTCGAGGAATCACCCCTCCACTTT. Encoded protein: CASSPRLEESPLHF.

In this sample, this clonotype turned up many times. The junction shows a germline mismatch at one end, possibly a read error. The chain carries TRBV10-3 and TRBJ2-5; possibly TRBD2 for D (6 bases). CDR3 size: 14 residues. The germline V gene encodes CDR1 ENHRY and CDR2 SYGVKD. The CDR3 region has the DNA TGTACCATCAGTGATACGGGACTCCAGGGGACCCAGTACTTC. It yields the protein CTISDTGLQGTQYF.

This clonotype was observed at least ten times. The V gene is TRBV4-1, the J gene TRBJ1-3; maybe TRBD1 (5 bases). Trimming removed 7 bases from V and 5 bases from J, with 18 bases in between. Germline V gives CDR1 MGHRA, CDR2 YSYEKL. CDR3 size: 15 residues. For the CDR3, the DNA is TGCGCCAGCACCCAGGGTGGGGGAGGGCGAAACACCATATATTTT. This codes for CASTQGGGGRNTIYF.

The V call is TRBV20-1, the J call TRBJ1-6; 9 nucleotides agree with TRBD1. Germline trimming cut 0 bases from V and 6 bases from J; bases unmatched to any gene: 0. The germline V gene has CDR1 DFQATT and CDR2 SNEGSKA (reference sequence). The CDR3 is 14 amino acids. The CDR3 DNA reads TGCAGTGCTAGAGAGGGACAGGGTAATTCACCCCTCCACTTT. This translates into CSAREGQGNSPLHF.

This clonotype has at least ten counts. The V gene is TRBV7-8, the J gene TRBJ2-7, with D perhaps TRBD1 (5 bases). Germline V gene sequence: CDR1 SGHVS, CDR2 FQNEAQ. V was trimmed by 1 base and J by 3 bases, leaving 10 bases between them. The CDR3 extends over 14 amino acids. CDR3 protein: CASSLVQVGYEQYF. The CDR3 region has the DNA TGTGCCAGCAGCTTAGTACAGGTCGGCTACGAGCAGTACTTC.